This T cell receptor beta chain originates from a study of blood T cells in healthy people across ages. It was with a sample-barcoded 5' primer and a J-beta primer mix that a second PCR of roughly 7 to 12 cycles was run. Carrying 12 random nucleotides, a template-switch adaptor labeled each individual cDNA molecule. All samples gave at least 2.5 million CDR3-containing paired-end reads. Via MiXCR, TCRdb re-called the 5' RACE reads, giving one row per CDR3 protein. The sample contains roughly 1.6 million distinct CDR3 sequences, roughly a third of which appear only once. Study results and limitations: Long-lived donors exceeded aged donors in naive CD4+ cells and diversity.

Looked up from germline, CDR1 is KGHDR and CDR2 is SFDVKD. The CDR3 runs 15 residues. V dropped 3 bases and J dropped 2 bases, with 12 bases sitting between them. Concerning this clonotype itself: What it binds is not known.

Each sample yielded at least 6 million isolated PBMCs. The gene calls are TRBV24-1 and TRBJ2-5; no firm D call. The sequenced sample was blood. This clonotype was obtained from a woman in her twenties or thirties in good health. This CDR3 reads CATSDTATAQETQYF. As DNA, the CDR3 is TGTGCCACCAGTGATACAGCAACAGCTCAAGAGACCCAGTACTTC.